Listed below are T cell receptor beta chains from one sample, sequenced in a study of T cell repertoires in ileal Crohn's disease. Data came from immunoSEQ multiplex PCR; TCRdb stores just in-frame clones and leaves some out. This sample has some 14,000 clones, with 70% to 90% found just once. The sequenced sample consisted of ileal tissue. The receptors were sampled from an adult with Crohn's disease. Both conserved end residues are part of each CDR3. The order of the fields is CDR3 DNA, CDR3 protein, J gene, D gene, V gene. A D gene is named only where the DNA matches it firmly.

cdr3_nt: TGTGCCAGCAGGCCGGGGGCTGGAAACACCATATATTTT; cdr3_aa: CASRPGAGNTIYF; j_call: TRBJ1-3; d_call: NA; v_call: TRBV2
cdr3_nt: TGTGCCAGCAGCGTACAGTCTAACTATGGCTACACCTTC; cdr3_aa: CASSVQSNYGYTF; j_call: TRBJ1-2; d_call: NA; v_call: TRBV9
cdr3_nt: TGTGCCAGCAGTTACTCCGGGTTGGTCGGCGAGCAGTACTTC; cdr3_aa: CASSYSGLVGEQYF; j_call: TRBJ2-7; d_call: NA; v_call: TRBV6-6
cdr3_nt: TGTGCCACCGGGACATACTTATCCTACGAGCAGTACTTC; cdr3_aa: CATGTYLSYEQYF; j_call: TRBJ2-7; d_call: NA; v_call: TRBV7-2
cdr3_nt: TGTGCCAGCAGCGAACAGGGGGCCGGCTCACCCCTCCACTTT; cdr3_aa: CASSEQGAGSPLHF; j_call: TRBJ1-6; d_call: TRBD1; v_call: TRBV7-9
cdr3_nt: TGTGCCAGCATGTCTCCCGGGAGGAACACTGAAGCTTTCTTT; cdr3_aa: CASMSPGRNTEAFF; j_call: TRBJ1-1; d_call: NA; v_call: TRBV28
cdr3_nt: TGTGCCAGCAGCCCCAGCGGGAGGAGCTCCTACAATGAGCAGTTCTTC; cdr3_aa: CASSPSGRSSYNEQFF; j_call: TRBJ2-1; d_call: TRBD2; v_call: TRBV7-9
cdr3_nt: TGTGCTAGTGGTTTGGAGGTGGGGACAGTCGGCGATCAGCCCCAGCATTTT; cdr3_aa: CASGLEVGTVGDQPQHF; j_call: TRBJ1-5; d_call: TRBD1; v_call: TRBV12-5
cdr3_nt: TGTGCCAGCAGCCACCCGGACTCCCCCTTCTACGAGCAGTACTTC; cdr3_aa: CASSHPDSPFYEQYF; j_call: TRBJ2-7; d_call: NA; v_call: TRBV5-6
cdr3_nt: TGTGCCAGCAGCTTAAAACTAGCGGGGGCAGAGACCCAGTACTTC; cdr3_aa: CASSLKLAGAETQYF; j_call: TRBJ2-5; d_call: TRBD2; v_call: TRBV5-6
cdr3_nt: TGTGCCAGCAGCGTAGATCTGGCTAGCGGGTACGAGCAGTACTTC; cdr3_aa: CASSVDLASGYEQYF; j_call: TRBJ2-7; d_call: TRBD2; v_call: TRBV9